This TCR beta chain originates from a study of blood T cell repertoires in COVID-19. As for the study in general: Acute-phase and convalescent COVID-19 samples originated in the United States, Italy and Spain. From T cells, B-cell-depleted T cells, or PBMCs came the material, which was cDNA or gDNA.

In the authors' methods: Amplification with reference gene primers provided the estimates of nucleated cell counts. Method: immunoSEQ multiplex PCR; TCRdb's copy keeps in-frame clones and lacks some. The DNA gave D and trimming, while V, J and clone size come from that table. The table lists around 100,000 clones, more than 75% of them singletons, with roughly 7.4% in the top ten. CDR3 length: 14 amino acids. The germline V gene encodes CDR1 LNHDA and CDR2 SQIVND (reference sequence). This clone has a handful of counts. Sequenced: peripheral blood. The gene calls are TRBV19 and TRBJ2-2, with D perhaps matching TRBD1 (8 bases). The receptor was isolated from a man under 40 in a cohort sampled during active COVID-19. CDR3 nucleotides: TGTGGGACGCGGGGGACAGGTGTTGCCGGGGAGCTGTTTTTT. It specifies CGTRGTGVAGELFF.